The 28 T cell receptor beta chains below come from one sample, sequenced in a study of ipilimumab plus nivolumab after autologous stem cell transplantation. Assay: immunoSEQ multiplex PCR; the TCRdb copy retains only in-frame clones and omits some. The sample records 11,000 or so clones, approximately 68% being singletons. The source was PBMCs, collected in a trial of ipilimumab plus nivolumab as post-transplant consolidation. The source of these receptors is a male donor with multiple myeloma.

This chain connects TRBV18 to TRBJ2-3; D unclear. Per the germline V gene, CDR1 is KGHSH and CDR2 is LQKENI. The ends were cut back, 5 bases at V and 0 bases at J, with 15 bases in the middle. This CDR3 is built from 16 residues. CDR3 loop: CASSSRTAASTDTQYF. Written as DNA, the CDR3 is TGTGCCAGCTCATCCCGGACGGCCGCTAGCACAGATACGCAGTATTTT.

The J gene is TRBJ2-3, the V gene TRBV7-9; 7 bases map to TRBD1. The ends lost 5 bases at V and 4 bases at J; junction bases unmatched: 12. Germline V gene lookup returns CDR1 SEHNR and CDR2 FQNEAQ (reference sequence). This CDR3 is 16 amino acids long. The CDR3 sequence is CASSLMGQRKPDTQYF. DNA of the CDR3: TGTGCCAGCAGCCTGATGGGACAGAGAAAGCCAGATACGCAGTATTTT.

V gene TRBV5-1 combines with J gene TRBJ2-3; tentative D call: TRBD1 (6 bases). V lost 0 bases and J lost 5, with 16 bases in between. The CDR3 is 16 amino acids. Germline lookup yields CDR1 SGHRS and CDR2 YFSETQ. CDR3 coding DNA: TGCGCCAGCAGCTTGGCCCAGGGGTTGGGGGTAGATACGCAGTATTTT. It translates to CASSLAQGLGVDTQYF. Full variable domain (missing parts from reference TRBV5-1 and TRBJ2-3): KAGVTQTPRYLIKTRGQQVTLSCSPISGHRSVSWYQQTPGQGLQFLFEYFSETQRNKGNFPGRFSGRQFSNSRSEMNVSTLELGDSALYLCASSLAQGLGVDTQYFGPGTRLTVL.

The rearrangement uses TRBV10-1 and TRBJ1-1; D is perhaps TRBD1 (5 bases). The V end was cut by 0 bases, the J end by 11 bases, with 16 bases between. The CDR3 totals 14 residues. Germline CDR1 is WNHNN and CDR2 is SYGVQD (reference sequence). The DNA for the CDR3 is TGCGCCAGCAGTGAGTCGTCCCGGGGCCGGGGGGCTTTCTTT. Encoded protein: CASSESSRGRGAFF.

In nucleotides, the CDR3 is TGTGCCAGCAGTGCAGGGACAGGGTTATACTATGGCTACACCTTC. Amino acids: CASSAGTGLYYGYTF. This chain connects TRBV25-1 to TRBJ1-2; 9 nucleotides line up with TRBD1. This CDR3 has 15 residues. Germline CDR1 is MGHDK and CDR2 is SYGVNS. V shed 4 bases, J shed 3 bases, and the junction held 6 bases outside the gene matches.

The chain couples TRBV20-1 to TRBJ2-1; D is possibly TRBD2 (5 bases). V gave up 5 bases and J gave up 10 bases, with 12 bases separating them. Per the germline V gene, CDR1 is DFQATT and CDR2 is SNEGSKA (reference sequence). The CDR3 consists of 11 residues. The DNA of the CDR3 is TGCAGTGCTTTGGTCGAGCGGGAGCAGTTCTTC. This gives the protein CSALVEREQFF.

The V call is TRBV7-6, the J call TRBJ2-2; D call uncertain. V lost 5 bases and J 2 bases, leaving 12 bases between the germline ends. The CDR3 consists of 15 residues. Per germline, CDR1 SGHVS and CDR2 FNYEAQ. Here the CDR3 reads CASSPTDPNTGELFF. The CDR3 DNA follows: TGTGCCAGCAGCCCGACGGACCCCAACACCGGGGAGCTGTTTTTT.

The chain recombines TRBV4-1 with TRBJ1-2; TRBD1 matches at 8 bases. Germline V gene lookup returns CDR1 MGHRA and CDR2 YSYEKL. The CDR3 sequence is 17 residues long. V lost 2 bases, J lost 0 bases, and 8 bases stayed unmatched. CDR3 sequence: CASSQLAGGLPNYGYTF. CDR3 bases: TGCGCCAGCAGCCAATTGGCAGGGGGCCTCCCTAACTATGGCTACACCTTC.

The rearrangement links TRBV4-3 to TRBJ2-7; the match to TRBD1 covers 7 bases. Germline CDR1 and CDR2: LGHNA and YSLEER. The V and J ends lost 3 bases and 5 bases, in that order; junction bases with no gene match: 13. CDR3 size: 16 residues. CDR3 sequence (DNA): TGCGCCAGCAGCCAGGGGGAATTAGACAGGGCCCACGAGCAGTACTTC. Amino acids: CASSQGELDRAHEQYF.

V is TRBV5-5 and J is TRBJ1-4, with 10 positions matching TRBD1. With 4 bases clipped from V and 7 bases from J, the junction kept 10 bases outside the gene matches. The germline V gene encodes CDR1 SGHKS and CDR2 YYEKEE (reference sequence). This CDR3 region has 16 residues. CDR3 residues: CASSPDRGPNSEKLFF. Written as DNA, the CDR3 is TGTGCCAGCAGCCCTGACAGGGGGCCTAACTCTGAAAAACTGTTTTTT.

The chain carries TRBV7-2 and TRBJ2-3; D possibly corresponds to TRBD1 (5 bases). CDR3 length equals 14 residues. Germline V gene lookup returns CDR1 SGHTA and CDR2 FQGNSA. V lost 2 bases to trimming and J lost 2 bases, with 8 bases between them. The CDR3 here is CASSLRQITDTQYF. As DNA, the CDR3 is TGTGCCAGCAGCTTAAGACAGATCACAGATACGCAGTATTTT.

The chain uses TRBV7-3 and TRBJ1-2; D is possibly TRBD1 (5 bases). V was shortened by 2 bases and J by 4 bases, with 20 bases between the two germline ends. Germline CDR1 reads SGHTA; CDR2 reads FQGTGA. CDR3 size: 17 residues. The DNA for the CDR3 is TGTGCCAGCAGCTTAGGGCCGGGACGAGGTTCGAGCTATGGCTACACCTTC. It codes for CASSLGPGRGSSYGYTF.

The DNA for the CDR3 is TGTGCCAGCAGCTCAGAATTTTTAAACGGCGGCACCGGGGAGCTGTTTTTT. The encoded protein is CASSSEFLNGGTGELFF. The chain combines TRBV11-2 with TRBJ2-2; D is uncertain. CDR3 length equals 17 residues. Germline values: CDR1 SGHAT, CDR2 FQNNGV. V was shortened by 4 bases and J by 4 bases, with 19 bases between the two germline ends.

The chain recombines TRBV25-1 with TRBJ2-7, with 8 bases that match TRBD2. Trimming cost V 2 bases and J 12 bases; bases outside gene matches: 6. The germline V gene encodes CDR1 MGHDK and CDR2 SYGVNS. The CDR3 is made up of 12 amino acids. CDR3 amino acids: CASSEVREGLYF. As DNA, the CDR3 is TGTGCCAGCAGTGAAGTCCGGGAGGGGTTGTACTTC.

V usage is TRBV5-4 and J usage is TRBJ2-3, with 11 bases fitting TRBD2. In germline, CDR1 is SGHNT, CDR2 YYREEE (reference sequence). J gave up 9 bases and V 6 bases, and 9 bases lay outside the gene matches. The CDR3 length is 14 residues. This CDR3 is CASTLAGASGTQYF. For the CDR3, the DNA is TGTGCCAGCACACTAGCGGGGGCCTCGGGGACGCAGTATTTT.

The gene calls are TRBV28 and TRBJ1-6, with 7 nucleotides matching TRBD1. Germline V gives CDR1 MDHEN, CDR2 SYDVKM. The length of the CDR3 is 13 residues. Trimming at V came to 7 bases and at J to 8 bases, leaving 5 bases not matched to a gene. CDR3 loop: CASTQGRYSPLHF. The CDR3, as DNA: TGTGCCAGCACACAGGGGCGGTATTCACCCCTCCACTTT.

DNA of the CDR3: TGTGCCAGCAGTCCCACAGGGTACTCCTACGAGCAGTACTTC. It is translated as CASSPTGYSYEQYF. The J gene is TRBJ2-7, the V gene TRBV6-1; TRBD1 is a possible D gene (6 bases). Germline lookup yields CDR1 MNHNS and CDR2 SASEGT. The V end lost 5 bases, the J end lost 0 bases, and 11 bases lay between the germline ends. This CDR3 is built from 14 residues.

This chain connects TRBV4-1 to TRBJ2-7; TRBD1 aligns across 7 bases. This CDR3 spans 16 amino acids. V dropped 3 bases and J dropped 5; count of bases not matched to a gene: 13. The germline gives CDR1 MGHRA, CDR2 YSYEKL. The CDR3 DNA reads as TGCGCCAGCAGCCAGGGGGAATTAGACAGGGCCCACGAGCAGTACTTC. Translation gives CASSQGELDRAHEQYF.

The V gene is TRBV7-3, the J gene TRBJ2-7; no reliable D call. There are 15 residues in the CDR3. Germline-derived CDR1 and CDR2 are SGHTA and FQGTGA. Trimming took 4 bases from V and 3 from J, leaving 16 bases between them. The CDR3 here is CASSYDGTGFYEQYF. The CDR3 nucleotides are TGTGCCAGCAGCTACGACGGAACGGGTTTCTACGAGCAGTACTTC.

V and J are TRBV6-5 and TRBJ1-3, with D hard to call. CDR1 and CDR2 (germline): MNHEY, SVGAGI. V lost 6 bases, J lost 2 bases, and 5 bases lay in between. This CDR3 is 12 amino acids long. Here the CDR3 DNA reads TGTGCCAGCAGGTCAGCTGGAAACACCATATATTTT. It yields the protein CASRSAGNTIYF.

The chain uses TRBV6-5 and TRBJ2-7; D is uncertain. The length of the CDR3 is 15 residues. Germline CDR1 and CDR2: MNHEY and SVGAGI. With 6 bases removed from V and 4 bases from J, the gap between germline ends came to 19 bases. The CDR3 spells CASSPFQAPGYEQYF. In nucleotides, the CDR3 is TGTGCCAGCAGCCCTTTTCAGGCCCCTGGGTACGAGCAGTACTTC.

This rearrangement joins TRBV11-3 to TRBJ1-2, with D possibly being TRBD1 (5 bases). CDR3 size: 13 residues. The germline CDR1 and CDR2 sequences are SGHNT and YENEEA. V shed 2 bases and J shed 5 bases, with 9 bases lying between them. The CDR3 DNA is TGTGCCAGCAGCTTATCCGGGGCGTATGGCTACACCTTC. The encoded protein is CASSLSGAYGYTF.

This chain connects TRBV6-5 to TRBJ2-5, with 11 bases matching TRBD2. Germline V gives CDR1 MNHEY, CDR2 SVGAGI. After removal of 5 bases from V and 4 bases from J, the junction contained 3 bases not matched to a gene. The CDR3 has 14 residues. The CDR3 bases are TGTGCCAGCAGTCGACTAGCGGGGTTAGAGACCCAGTACTTC. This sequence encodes CASSRLAGLETQYF.

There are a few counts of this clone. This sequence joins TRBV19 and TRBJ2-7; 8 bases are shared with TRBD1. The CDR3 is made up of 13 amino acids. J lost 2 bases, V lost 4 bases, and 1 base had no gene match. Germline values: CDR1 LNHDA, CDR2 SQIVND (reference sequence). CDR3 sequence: CASSKDRAYEQYF. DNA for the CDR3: TGTGCCAGTAGTAAGGACAGGGCCTACGAGCAGTACTTC.

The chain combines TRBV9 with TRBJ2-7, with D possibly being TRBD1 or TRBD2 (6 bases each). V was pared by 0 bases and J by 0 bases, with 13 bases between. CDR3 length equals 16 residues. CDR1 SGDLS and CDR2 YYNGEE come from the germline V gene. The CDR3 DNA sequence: TGTGCCAGCAGCGTAGGACCGGGGGCGATCTCCTACGAGCAGTACTTC. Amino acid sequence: CASSVGPGAISYEQYF.

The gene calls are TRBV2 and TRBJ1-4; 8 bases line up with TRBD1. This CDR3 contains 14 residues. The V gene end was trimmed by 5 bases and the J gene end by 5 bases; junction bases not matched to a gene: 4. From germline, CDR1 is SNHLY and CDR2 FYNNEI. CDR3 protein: CASSRQGLNEKLFF. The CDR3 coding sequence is TGTGCCAGCAGTAGACAGGGGTTAAATGAAAAACTGTTTTTT. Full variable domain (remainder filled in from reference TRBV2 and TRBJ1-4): EPEVTQTPSHQVTQMGQEVILRCVPISNHLYFYWYRQILGQKVEFLVSFYNNEISEKSEIFDDQFSVERPDGSNFTLKIRSTKLEDSAMYFCASSRQGLNEKLFFGSGTQLSVL.

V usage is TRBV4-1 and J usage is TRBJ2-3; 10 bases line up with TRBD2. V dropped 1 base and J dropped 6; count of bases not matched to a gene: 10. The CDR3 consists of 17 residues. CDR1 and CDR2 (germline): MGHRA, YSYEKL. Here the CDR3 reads CASSQGPALAGVDTQYF. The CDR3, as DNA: TGCGCCAGCAGCCAAGGACCCGCGCTAGCGGGAGTCGATACGCAGTATTTT.

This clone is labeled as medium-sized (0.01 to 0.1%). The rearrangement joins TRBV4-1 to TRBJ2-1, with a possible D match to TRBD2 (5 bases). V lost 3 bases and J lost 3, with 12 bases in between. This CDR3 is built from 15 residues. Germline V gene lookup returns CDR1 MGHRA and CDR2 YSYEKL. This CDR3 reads CASSQVTGDYNEQFF. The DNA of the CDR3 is TGCGCCAGCAGCCAGGTTACCGGGGACTACAATGAGCAGTTCTTC.